Following are 18 T cell receptor beta chains from one sample sequenced in a study of blood T cell repertoires in COVID-19. Method: immunoSEQ multiplex PCR; TCRdb's copy keeps in-frame clones and lacks some. The sample lists fewer than 450,000 clones, around 89% seen once, with roughly 12% in the top ten. The sequencing input was peripheral blood. These receptors all stem from a woman aged 45-60 years with COVID-19, enrolled during active disease.

The gene calls are TRBV11-2 and TRBJ1-4; 8 bases align to TRBD1. Germline-derived CDR1 and CDR2 are SGHAT and FQNNGV. The CDR3 consists of 18 residues. Unmatched junction bases numbered 13, after V lost 5 bases and J lost 2 bases. The CDR3 DNA reads as TGTGCCAGCAGCCCCGGACAGGGAGGGTTAAAGACTAATGAAAAACTGTTTTTT. This encodes CASSPGQGGLKTNEKLFF.

This CDR3 reads CATGTSDSGFQEQFF. In DNA, the CDR3 is TGTGCCACCGGTACCTCCGACTCCGGGTTTCAGGAGCAGTTCTTC. The V call is TRBV19, the J call TRBJ2-1; D unclear. Between the trimmed V and J ends, which lost 10 bases and 10 bases, there was a span of 26 bases. This CDR3 contains 15 residues. Germline CDR1 reads LNHDA; CDR2 reads SQIVND (reference sequence).

The gene calls are TRBV11-3 and TRBJ2-1; 8 bases align to TRBD1. Trimming removed 5 bases from V and 4 bases from J; junction bases left unmatched: 4. The CDR3 runs to 14 residues. Per the germline V gene, CDR1 is SGHNT and CDR2 is YENEEA. CDR3 loop: CASSTGTGYNEQFF. CDR3 DNA sequence: TGTGCCAGCAGCACCGGGACAGGATACAATGAGCAGTTCTTC.

CDR3 sequence reads: CASSQVSGGALDTQYF. Here the CDR3 DNA reads TGCGCCAGCAGCCAAGTCTCCGGGGGGGCCTTGGATACGCAGTATTTT. The V and J genes are TRBV4-1 and TRBJ2-3, with 8 bases that match TRBD2. The trim removed 1 base at V and 6 bases at J, leaving 9 bases unmatched. This CDR3 has 16 residues. Germline CDR1 reads MGHRA; CDR2 reads YSYEKL.

This chain links TRBV5-4 with TRBJ2-1, with a weak D call TRBD2 (7 bases). The CDR3 loop spans 15 amino acids. V lost 2 bases and J 4 bases, leaving 13 bases between the germline ends. Germline V lookup: CDR1 SGHNT, CDR2 YYREEE (reference sequence). The CDR3 region is CASSFSAGAYNEQFF. The CDR3 DNA is TGTGCCAGCAGCTTTAGTGCGGGGGCTTACAATGAGCAGTTCTTC. The full variable domain, in which reference TRBV5-4 and TRBJ2-1 provide the parts outside the CDR3, is ETGVTQSPTHLIKTRGQQVTLRCSSQSGHNTVSWYQQALGQGPQFIFQYYREEENGRGNFPPRFSGLQFPNYSSELNVNALELDDSALYLCASSFSAGAYNEQFFGPGTRLTVL.

The CDR3 sequence: CASSPGPSYEQYF. DNA for the CDR3: TGTGCCAGCAGCCCTGGGCCGTCCTACGAGCAGTACTTC. This chain links TRBV11-2 with TRBJ2-7; no reliable D call. CDR1 and CDR2 from the germline V gene are SGHAT and FQNNGV. V shed 5 bases and J shed 1 base, with 9 bases lying between them. This CDR3 is 13 amino acids long.

J is TRBJ2-7 and V is TRBV10-3, with 9 nucleotides matching TRBD1. The V segment lost 7 bases and the J segment 10 bases; nucleotides outside the gene matches: 11. CDR1 is ENHRY, CDR2 SYGVKD, per germline. The CDR3 runs 13 residues. CDR3 DNA sequence: TGTGCCATCAAAGGGGGGGACAGGGATATTCAGTACTTC. Translation: CAIKGGDRDIQYF.

The chain joins TRBV7-9 to TRBJ1-3; perhaps TRBD1 as D (5 bases). Trimming cost V 4 bases and J 0 bases, with 10 bases left between them. Germline values: CDR1 SEHNR, CDR2 FQNEAQ (reference sequence). This CDR3 region has 15 residues. CDR3 sequence reads: CASSSNRGSGNTIYF. CDR3 coding DNA: TGTGCCAGCAGCTCCAATAGGGGCTCTGGAAACACCATATATTTT.

This clone was seen once. Written as DNA, the CDR3 is TGTGCCAGCAGACGGGGACAAGATACGCAGTATTTT. Residues: CASRRGQDTQYF. The chain uses TRBV6-5 and TRBJ2-3, with D perhaps TRBD1 (6 bases). Germline V gene sequence: CDR1 MNHEY, CDR2 SVGAGI. CDR3 size: 12 residues. V lost 6 bases and J lost 5, with 9 bases in between.

This chain joins TRBV18 and TRBJ2-5; 8 nucleotides align to TRBD2. J was trimmed by 3 bases and V by 2 bases; bases with no gene match: 8. Germline CDR1 KGHSH, CDR2 LQKENI. This CDR3 is 16 amino acids long. The chain's CDR3 is CASSPENRAGEETQYF. DNA of the CDR3: TGTGCCAGCTCACCAGAAAATCGAGCGGGGGAAGAGACCCAGTACTTC.

The chain recombines TRBV6-6 with TRBJ1-1; D gene ambiguous. V dropped 0 bases and J dropped 7 bases, with 6 bases sitting between them. There are 12 residues in the CDR3. Germline loops: CDR1 MNHNY, CDR2 SVGAGI (reference sequence). Written as DNA, the CDR3 is TGTGCCAGCAGTTACTCACCAGATGAAGCTTTCTTT. It encodes CASSYSPDEAFF.

The chain is built from TRBV4-1 and TRBJ2-2; D is undetermined. V was cut by 2 bases and J by 9 bases, with 10 bases left in between. This CDR3 region has 13 residues. The germline V gene encodes CDR1 MGHRA and CDR2 YSYEKL. The CDR3 here is CASSQTGAWELFF. DNA for the CDR3: TGCGCCAGCAGCCAAACTGGTGCATGGGAGCTGTTTTTT.

The rearrangement links TRBV10-1 to TRBJ1-2; D not certain. This CDR3 spans 13 amino acids. The V and J ends lost 4 bases and 3 bases respectively, with 9 bases between them. Germline V gives CDR1 WNHNN, CDR2 SYGVQD (reference sequence). CDR3 sequence: CASSVAADYGYTF. In DNA form, the CDR3 reads TGCGCCAGCAGTGTGGCAGCGGACTATGGCTACACCTTC.

Concerning this clone itself: One end of the junction does not line up with germline, which may come from a read error. The genes are TRBV2 and TRBJ1-6; no clear D gene. Looked up from germline, CDR1 is SNHLY and CDR2 is FYNNEI. This CDR3 spans 14 amino acids. The CDR3 nucleotides read TGTGCCAGCAGCGAAGGGAGGAGGGATTCACCCCTCCACTTT. Translated: CASSEGRRDSPLHF.

Regarding this clone: Other DNA variants within this sample encode the same CDR3. The gene calls are TRBV5-1 and TRBJ2-1; D is possibly TRBD2 (6 bases). The CDR3 is 15 amino acids. Germline CDR1 is SGHRS and CDR2 is YFSETQ. Trimming took 0 bases from V and 0 from J, leaving 7 bases between them. The DNA of the CDR3 is TGCGCCAGCAGCTTGGACGGGAGCTCCTACAATGAGCAGTTCTTC. It translates to CASSLDGSSYNEQFF.

V gene TRBV7-8 combines with J gene TRBJ1-6, with D uncertain. This CDR3 comprises 13 residues. Germline V gene lookup returns CDR1 SGHVS and CDR2 FQNEAQ. V was clipped by 4 bases and J by 7 bases, with 8 bases between them. This CDR3 reads CASSSQINSPLHF. The CDR3 DNA follows: TGTGCCAGCAGCTCCCAAATCAATTCACCCCTCCACTTT.

DNA for the CDR3: TGTGCCAGCAGCTTAGCGGAGGACTATGGCTACACCTTC. Translated, it gives CASSLAEDYGYTF. This chain connects TRBV7-9 to TRBJ1-2; D is ambiguous. Trimming cost V 0 bases and J 3 bases, with 5 bases left between them. The CDR3 length is 13 residues. CDR1 and CDR2 (germline): SEHNR, FQNEAQ (reference sequence). Drawing the rest from reference TRBV7-9 and TRBJ1-2, the complete variable domain is DTGVSQNPRHKITKRGQNVTFRCDPISEHNRLYWYRQTLGQGPEFLTYFQNEAQLEKSRLLSDRFSAERPKGSFSTLEIQRTEQGDSAMYLCASSLAEDYGYTFGSGTRLTVV.

The chain recombines TRBV9 with TRBJ1-5, with a weak D call TRBD1 (5 bases). The CDR3 has 15 amino acids. Per the germline V gene, CDR1 is SGDLS and CDR2 is YYNGEE. Trimming took 7 bases from V and 3 from J, leaving 17 bases between them. The CDR3 sequence: CASGPGWGLNQPQHF. CDR3 DNA sequence: TGTGCCAGCGGACCCGGGTGGGGCCTCAATCAGCCCCAGCATTTT.